This TCR beta chain was identified during a study of blood T cell repertoires in COVID-19. Background on the study: Spain, Italy and the United States supplied samples that represented acute and convalescent COVID-19. T cells, B-cell-depleted T cells, or PBMCs supplied cDNA or gDNA.

Authors' data handling: Counts of nucleated cells, estimated from reference gene primer amplification, were obtained. Assay: immunoSEQ multiplex PCR; the TCRdb copy retains only in-frame clones and omits some. That table is the source of V, J and clone size, and D and trimming were worked out from the DNA. Seen here are 250,000 to 350,000 clones, about nine tenths observed once, and the top ten hold approximately 7.2%. The CDR3 extends over 15 amino acids. Trimming took off 1 base at V and 0 bases at J, with 7 bases between the two ends. The V gene's germline CDR1 is LGHNA and CDR2 YNFKEQ. The TCR was taken from a woman aged 30 to 39 who had recovered from COVID-19. Sequenced input: peripheral blood. The rearrangement uses TRBV4-2 and TRBJ1-3; no clear D gene. The CDR3 DNA sequence: TGTGCCAGCAGCCAAGCTTCGGGCTCTGGAAACACCATATATTTT. It is translated as CASSQASGSGNTIYF.